Listed below are T cell receptor beta chains from one sample, sequenced in a study of blood T cell repertoires in COVID-19. Measured with immunoSEQ multiplex PCR; TCRdb has only the in-frame clones, and not every one. Counted here are 200,000 to 250,000 clones, 85% to 90% occurring once; the ten biggest clones make up less than 3.5%. Material: peripheral blood. The receptors originated from a man in his thirties or forties with COVID-19, enrolled during active disease. CDR3s include the opening cysteine and the closing phenylalanine or tryptophan. Only part of the rows carry a size: once, few, many, or a class if the clone is expanded.

>NA|TRBJ1-2|TRBV6-5
CASSYSFGGMQGYTF
>NA|TRBJ1-2|TRBV3-1/TRBV3-2
CASSQVQESYGYTF
>NA|TRBJ1-6|TRBV5-5
CASSQLRQARDSPLHF
>NA|TRBJ2-7|TRBV6-6
CASSNRDQTPYEQYF
>once|TRBJ2-7|TRBV7-9
CASSRGQTFYEQYF
>once|TRBJ2-1|TRBV7-3
CASSSPRGSGINEQFF
>NA|TRBJ1-1|TRBV7-9
CASSLTGQGHTEAFF
>NA|TRBJ2-1|TRBV7-3
CASSLGHPNEQFF
>NA|TRBJ2-2|TRBV12-3/TRBV12-4
CASTATETGELFF
>NA|TRBJ1-1|TRBV7-9
CASNPPLGQGLVEAFF
>NA|TRBJ2-7|TRBV27
CASSMSLSGSLNEQYF
>NA|TRBJ2-7|TRBV28
CASSLQRARIYEQYF
>NA|TRBJ2-6|TRBV6-2/TRBV6-3
CASSTQGAGANVLTF
>NA|TRBJ1-3|TRBV11-3
CASSPGTGRTRGNTIYF
>NA|TRBJ1-2|TRBV30
CAWSAGNYGYTF
>NA|TRBJ2-5|TRBV5-1
CASSFTAGEGETQYF
>NA|TRBJ2-1|TRBV9
CAGSPGTAPYNEQFF
>NA|TRBJ2-7|TRBV11-3
CASSLEKGQGNYEQYF
>NA|TRBJ2-7|TRBV20-1
CSAHSLEQYF
>NA|TRBJ1-1|TRBV28
CASSLFSTGNTEAFF
>NA|TRBJ1-2|TRBV9
CASSHNRDRGPRNYGYTF
>NA|TRBJ1-2|TRBV9
CASQDRDSSRGYTF
>NA|TRBJ1-6|TRBV5-4
CASSLGGSSYNSPLHF
>NA|TRBJ2-1|TRBV18
CASSPRRQTYNEQFF
>few|TRBJ2-7|TRBV5-4
CASSTGSREQYF
>NA|TRBJ1-1|TRBV21-1
CASSALSGGNTEAFF
>NA|TRBJ1-5|TRBV18
CASSRRDTDQPQHF
>NA|TRBJ2-7|TRBV4-2
CASSPRDQGLYEQYF
>NA|TRBJ1-2|TRBV5-1
CASSPGQGYGYTF
>NA|TRBJ2-1|TRBV6-6
CASSYSDEQFF
>few|TRBJ2-7|TRBV9
CASSATGGSYEQYF
>NA|TRBJ1-3|TRBV6-2/TRBV6-3
CASSFGQTGNTIYF
>NA|TRBJ2-1|TRBV21-1
CASSKVSSGNANEQFF
>NA|TRBJ1-1|TRBV18
CASKELNTEAFF
>NA|TRBJ2-7|TRBV29-1
CSVSSTGLSYEQYF
>NA|TRBJ1-5|TRBV4-2
CASSQDKRAHSNQPQHF
>NA|TRBJ2-3|TRBV6-5
CASLGTDTQYF
>NA|TRBJ2-7|TRBV5-6
CASSLDPPGRGGYEQYF
>NA|TRBJ1-5|TRBV5-8
CASSHQPTGGIHSNQPQHF
>NA|TRBJ1-3|TRBV5-4
CASSFWTGGGRNTIYF
>NA|TRBJ1-5|TRBV19
CASSMSKSGTGASGNQPQHF
>few|TRBJ1-2|TRBV7-2
CASSRLWDNRANYGYTF
>NA|TRBJ2-7|TRBV4-3
CASSYLSGLGYEQYF
>NA|TRBJ1-2|TRBV9
CASSGQDPGLSKGYTF
>NA|TRBJ2-7|TRBV19
CASSIGQGSHSYEQYF
>NA|TRBJ2-7|TRBV12-3/TRBV12-4
CASSFAGGGEQYF
>once|TRBJ1-1|TRBV18
CASSEGRIEAFF
>NA|TRBJ1-4|TRBV12-3/TRBV12-4
CASTPRSNEKLFF
>NA|TRBJ1-5|TRBV27
CASSPRTGNNQPQHF
>NA|TRBJ1-5|TRBV27
CASSWSGQGNQPQHF
>NA|TRBJ2-1|TRBV6-5
CASSYYGTGTYNEQFF
>NA|TRBJ1-2|TRBV7-8
CASSLALGTGVYGYTF
>NA|TRBJ1-1|TRBV5-6
CASTRRGGTEAFF
>NA|TRBJ2-7|TRBV28
CASSHSLAGGPSYEQYF
>NA|TRBJ1-2|TRBV5-6
CASSLLAGEALGYTF
>NA|TRBJ2-3|TRBV25-1
CASSAYTGGADTQYF
>NA|TRBJ2-7|TRBV4-2
CASSQPRDRATYEQYF
>NA|TRBJ2-1|TRBV6-2/TRBV6-3
CASSHYRGGLHNEQFF
>few|TRBJ1-2|TRBV5-1
CASRGGPNYGYTF